This TCR beta chain originates from a study of blood T cell repertoires in COVID-19. Background on the study: PBMCs, B-cell-depleted T cells, or T cells were the source of the cDNA or gDNA that made up the material.

This clone was counted a single time. From germline, CDR1 is SGHTA and CDR2 FQGNSA. V lost 7 bases, J lost 3 bases, and 15 bases lay in between. The CDR3 sequence is 14 residues long. Assay used: immunoSEQ multiplex PCR; TCRdb lists only in-frame clones, some missing. The sample includes 280,000 or so clones, over 75% of them seen just once. This TCR was recovered from a man aged 25 to 40 who had recovered from COVID-19. The genes are TRBV7-2 and TRBJ1-2; D may be TRBD1 (5 bases). Sequenced sample: PBMCs or T cells enriched from blood (not recorded which). The CDR3 coding sequence is TGTGCCAGCACCAGCGGGACTCTCGACTATGGCTACACCTTC. It is translated as CASTSGTLDYGYTF.